The T cell receptor beta chain described here comes from a study of T cell repertoires and Cas9 in healthy adults. Whole-study context: Multi-effector potency, cytotoxicity and lineage were assessed in SpCas9-reactive CD4 and CD8 T cells. Study-wide results and caveats: SpCas9-reactive regulatory T cells reportedly mitigated SpCas9-reactive effector T cells in vitro.

Assay: immunoSEQ multiplex PCR; the TCRdb copy retains only in-frame clones and omits some. The data show 20,000 to 25,000 clones, roughly 90% seen once. The trim removed 5 bases at V and 1 base at J, leaving 4 bases unmatched. The length of the CDR3 is 16 residues. Germline CDR1 reads SEHNR; CDR2 reads FQNEAQ (reference sequence). To note about this clone: The antigen remains undetermined.

The V gene is TRBV7-9, the J gene TRBJ1-5; 11 bases map to TRBD1. The sequenced sample consisted of CD4+ effector T cells (CD127+, CD25-, CD137-, CD154-) from PBMCs; culture status not recorded. This receptor was taken from a human donor in good health. CDR3 residues: CASSTGTGGSNQPQHF. The DNA for the CDR3 is TGTGCCAGCAGCACCGGGACAGGGGGAAGCAATCAGCCCCAGCATTTT.